This TCR beta chain was recorded in a study of blood T cell repertoires in COVID-19. The assay was immunoSEQ multiplex PCR, and TCRdb's table has in-frame clones only and misses some. This sample has around 250,000 clones, with 91% found just once. The CDR3 totals 14 residues. Germline V gene data show CDR1 as SNHLY and CDR2 as FYNNEI. Trimming at V came to 6 bases and at J to 5 bases, leaving 7 bases not matched to a gene. This clonotype was sampled from a human donor in a cohort exposed to, infected with or recovered from COVID-19 (not recorded which). The donor label of this sample is uncertain. The specimen sequenced was PBMCs or T cells enriched from blood (not recorded which). V and J are TRBV2 and TRBJ2-5; 9 bases agree with TRBD1. CDR3 sequence reads: CASSLDRGGETQYF. CDR3 coding DNA: TGTGCCAGCAGCTTGGACAGGGGCGGTGAGACCCAGTACTTC.